This is a list of T cell receptor beta chains from one sample in a study of T-cell reconstitution after alpha-beta-depleted transplantation in children. TCRdb processed the PCR reads anew with MiXCR; each CDR3 protein has one entry. The table shows about 870,000 distinct CDR3 sequences, with roughly 15% occurring only once. Sequenced here: PBMCs, mostly from graft donor cells, sampled 360 days after TCRalphabeta/CD19-depleted stem cell transplant. The receptors here all came from a male patient under 18 who had a stem cell transplant for acute lymphoblastic leukemia, so the T cells may come from the graft donor. Each CDR3 is given with its conserved first and last residue. A D gene is named only where the DNA matches it firmly. The size entry is marked missing in some rows and otherwise reads once, few, many or a size class.

j_call	d_call	clone_size	v_call	cdr3_nt	cdr3_aa
TRBJ2-5	NA	few	TRBV4-1	TGCGCCAGCAGTCCAGGTTTCGGCGGAGAGACCCAGTACTTC	CASSPGFGGETQYF
TRBJ2-1	NA	NA	TRBV9	TGTGCCAGCAGCGTCACTGCGGGCGACTCCTACAATGAGCAGTTCTTC	CASSVTAGDSYNEQFF
TRBJ1-5	TRBD1	NA	TRBV29-1	TGCAGCTCGAGGACAGGGGATCAGCCCCAGCATTTT	CSSRTGDQPQHF
TRBJ2-7	NA	NA	TRBV5-1	TGCGCCAGCAGCAATCACGGGTACTCCTACGAGCAGTACTTC	CASSNHGYSYEQYF
TRBJ2-1	TRBD2	many	TRBV12-3/TRBV12-4	TGTGCCACCGGACTAGCGGGACAGTACAATGAGCAGTTCTTC	CATGLAGQYNEQFF
TRBJ1-2	NA	few	TRBV5-1	TGCGCCAGCAGCTCATCACGGGCTAACTATGGCTACACCTTC	CASSSSRANYGYTF
TRBJ2-7	TRBD2	NA	TRBV7-9	TGTGCCAGCAGCCCCCATAAACTAGCGGGAGCCATCGAGCAGTACTTC	CASSPHKLAGAIEQYF
TRBJ1-1	NA	few	TRBV24-1	TGTGCCACCAGTGAGGTTTTTGGATCTACAAATACTGGGTTATGGAGTGCTTTCTTT	CATSEVFGSTNTGLWSAFF
TRBJ1-1	NA	NA	TRBV6-5	TGTGCCAGCATCGGGGGTTACACTGAAGCTTTCTTT	CASIGGYTEAFF
TRBJ2-7	NA	few	TRBV12-3/TRBV12-4	TGTGCCAGCAGTTTTGTTTACGGAGGCGAGCAGTACTTC	CASSFVYGGEQYF
TRBJ2-5	TRBD2	NA	TRBV6-1	TGTGCCACATCTAAGCTAGCGGGAGTTGCAGAGACCCAGTACTTC	CATSKLAGVAETQYF
TRBJ2-1	NA	NA	TRBV20-1	TGCAGTGCCCTACGGGCGAGAGACTACAATGAGCAGTTCTTC	CSALRARDYNEQFF
TRBJ2-5	TRBD2	few	TRBV6-5	TGTGCCAGCAGTTCCGGGACTAGCGGGGGTCGAGAGACCCAGTACTTC	CASSSGTSGGRETQYF
TRBJ2-4	NA	few	TRBV12-3/TRBV12-4	TGTGCCAGCAGCACAACCAGGGAAGCCAAAAACATTCAGTACTTC	CASSTTREAKNIQYF
TRBJ1-2	NA	NA	TRBV12-3/TRBV12-4	TGTGCCAGCAGACATCAGAGAAACTATGGCTACACCTTC	CASRHQRNYGYTF
TRBJ1-2	NA	NA	TRBV29-1	TGCAGCGCCTTACTGCAGACTCGGCGATACCCTAACTATGGCTACACCTTC	CSALLQTRRYPNYGYTF
TRBJ2-7	TRBD1	NA	TRBV7-2	TGTGCCAGCAGCTTAAGGACAGGGACGGGCGAGCAGTACTTC	CASSLRTGTGEQYF
TRBJ2-1	TRBD2	few	TRBV27	TGTGCCAGCCGGAGTTTGGGTTTTAGCGGGGCCAACAATGAGCAGTTCTTC	CASRSLGFSGANNEQFF
TRBJ1-2	TRBD1	many	TRBV7-6	TGTGCCAGCAGCCGAATTACAGGGGGCAACTATGGCTACACCTTC	CASSRITGGNYGYTF
TRBJ2-4	NA	many	TRBV5-1	TGCGCCAGCAGCTTCAACAGGGAGGGCAAAAACATTCAGTACTTC	CASSFNREGKNIQYF
TRBJ2-7	NA	few	TRBV15	TGTGCCACCAGCCCCAGGGCCCAACTCGAGCAGTACTTC	CATSPRAQLEQYF
TRBJ1-1	TRBD1	NA	TRBV5-1	TGCGCCAGCAGCTTGGGGACAGGAGTTGAAGCTTTCTTT	CASSLGTGVEAFF
TRBJ1-4	NA	NA	TRBV5-1	TGCGCCAGCAGCTTGGACAGGGAAAAACTGTTTTTT	CASSLDREKLFF
TRBJ2-7	TRBD2	many	TRBV20-1	TGCAGTGCTGTTAGCGGGGGGGCCTCCTACGAGCAGTACTTC	CSAVSGGASYEQYF
TRBJ1-6	NA	many	TRBV27	TGTGCCAGCAGTTTCAGGGATTCACCCCTCCACTTT	CASSFRDSPLHF